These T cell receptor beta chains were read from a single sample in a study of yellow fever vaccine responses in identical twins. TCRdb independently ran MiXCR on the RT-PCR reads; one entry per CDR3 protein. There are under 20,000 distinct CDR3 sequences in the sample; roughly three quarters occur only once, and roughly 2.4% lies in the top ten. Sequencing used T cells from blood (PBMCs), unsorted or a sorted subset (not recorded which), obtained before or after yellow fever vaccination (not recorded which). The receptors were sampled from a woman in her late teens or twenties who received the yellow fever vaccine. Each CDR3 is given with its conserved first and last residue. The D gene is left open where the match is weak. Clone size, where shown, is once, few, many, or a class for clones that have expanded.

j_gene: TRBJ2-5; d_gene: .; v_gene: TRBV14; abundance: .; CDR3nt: TGTGCCAGCAGCCTTCCCCGGGGAAGCGGTTCAGAGACCCAGTACTTC; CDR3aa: CASSLPRGSGSETQYF
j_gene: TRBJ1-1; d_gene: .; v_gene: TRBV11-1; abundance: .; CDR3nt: TGTGCCAGCAGCTTAGCCCTATCCGGGAAGATGAACACTGAAGCTTTCTTT; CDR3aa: CASSLALSGKMNTEAFF
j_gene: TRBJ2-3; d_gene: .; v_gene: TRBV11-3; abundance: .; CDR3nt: TGTGCCAGCAGCTTAGTGGGGGGGCTAGATACGCAGTATTTT; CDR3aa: CASSLVGGLDTQYF
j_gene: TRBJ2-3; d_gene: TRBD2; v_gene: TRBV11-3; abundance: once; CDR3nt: TGTGCCAGCAGCCCGACCGGGACTAGTTATGATACGCAGTATTTT; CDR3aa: CASSPTGTSYDTQYF
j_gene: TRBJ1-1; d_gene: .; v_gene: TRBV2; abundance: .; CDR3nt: TGTGCCAGCAGTGACCGAGACCTCCGGGACACTGAAGCTTTCTTT; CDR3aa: CASSDRDLRDTEAFF
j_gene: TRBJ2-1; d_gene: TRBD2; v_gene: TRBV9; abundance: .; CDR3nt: TGTGCCAGCAGCCTCGGACTAGCGGGGGTCGAGCAGTTCTTC; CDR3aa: CASSLGLAGVEQFF
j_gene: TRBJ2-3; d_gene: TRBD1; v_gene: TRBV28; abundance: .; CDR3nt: TGTGCCAGCAGGAAACAGGGGTTTCCCAGCACAGATACGCAGTATTTT; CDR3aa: CASRKQGFPSTDTQYF
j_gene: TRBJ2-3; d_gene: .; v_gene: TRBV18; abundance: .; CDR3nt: TGTGCCAGCTCTGCGACCAAGGGTGAGGCAGATACGCAGTATTTT; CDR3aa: CASSATKGEADTQYF
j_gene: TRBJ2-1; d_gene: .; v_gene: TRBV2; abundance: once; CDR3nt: TGTGCCAGCCGAAGGGGGGACCCCCCTTATGAGCAGTTCTTC; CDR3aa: CASRRGDPPYEQFF
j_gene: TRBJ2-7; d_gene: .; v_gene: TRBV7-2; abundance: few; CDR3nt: TGTGCCAGCAGCTTACTGGGACTCGACGAGCAGTACTTC; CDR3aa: CASSLLGLDEQYF
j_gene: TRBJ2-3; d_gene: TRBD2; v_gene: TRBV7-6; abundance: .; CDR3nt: TGTGCCAGCAGCCCTAGCGGGGGAACAGATACGCAGTATTTT; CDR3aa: CASSPSGGTDTQYF
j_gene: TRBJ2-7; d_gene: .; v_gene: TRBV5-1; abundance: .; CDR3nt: TGCGCCAGCAGCTTGTGGGGTATCTCCTACGAGCAGTACTTC; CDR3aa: CASSLWGISYEQYF
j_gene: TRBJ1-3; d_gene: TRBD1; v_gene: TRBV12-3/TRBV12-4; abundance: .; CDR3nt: TGTGCCAGCAGTCGCGGGACAGGGGCGCAGTCTGGAAACACCATATATTTT; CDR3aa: CASSRGTGAQSGNTIYF
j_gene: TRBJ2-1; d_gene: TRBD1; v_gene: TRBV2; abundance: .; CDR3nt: TGTGCCAGCAGTGATCAGGGACAGGTACTCCATGAGCAGTTCTTC; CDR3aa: CASSDQGQVLHEQFF
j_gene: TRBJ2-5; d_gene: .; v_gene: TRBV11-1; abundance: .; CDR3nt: TGTGCCAGCAGCTTAGAAAAGGGCCAAGAGACCCAGTACTTC; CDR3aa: CASSLEKGQETQYF
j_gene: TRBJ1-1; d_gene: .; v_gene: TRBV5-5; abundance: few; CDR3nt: TGTGCCAGCAGCCTGGGACTCCTGAACACTGAAGCTTTCTTT; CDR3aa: CASSLGLLNTEAFF
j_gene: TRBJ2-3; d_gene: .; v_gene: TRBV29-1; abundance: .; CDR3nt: TGCAGCGTTGAATTAGGGGTTGTGGATACGCAGTATTTT; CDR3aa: CSVELGVVDTQYF
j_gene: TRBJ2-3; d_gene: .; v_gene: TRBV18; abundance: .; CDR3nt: TGTGCCAGCTCGCCTAGCACGAGCACAGATACGCAGTATTTT; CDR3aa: CASSPSTSTDTQYF
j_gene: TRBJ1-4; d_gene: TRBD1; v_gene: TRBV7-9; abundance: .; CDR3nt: TGTGCCAGCAGCCAAGCACAGGGGGCAAGTGGTGAAAAACTGTTTTTT; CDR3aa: CASSQAQGASGEKLFF
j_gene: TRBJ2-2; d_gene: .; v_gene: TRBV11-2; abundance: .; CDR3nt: TGTGCCAGCAGTCTGGGAGTAGCGGTTAACACCGGGGAGCTGTTTTTT; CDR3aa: CASSLGVAVNTGELFF
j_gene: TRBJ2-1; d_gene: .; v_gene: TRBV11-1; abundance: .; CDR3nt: TGTGCCAGCAGCTCGGAGGAGTATGAGCAGTTCTTC; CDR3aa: CASSSEEYEQFF
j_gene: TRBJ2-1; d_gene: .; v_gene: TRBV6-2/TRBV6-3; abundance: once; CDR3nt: TGTGCCAGCAGTTCAACGTCAGGGAAGCAGTTCTTC; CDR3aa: CASSSTSGKQFF
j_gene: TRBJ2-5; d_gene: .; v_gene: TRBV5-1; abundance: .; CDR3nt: TGCGCCAGCAGCTTGGAGGCAATAAAAGAGACCCAGTACTTC; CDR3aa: CASSLEAIKETQYF
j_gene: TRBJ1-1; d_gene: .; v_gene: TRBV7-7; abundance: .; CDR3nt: TGTGCCAGCAGCTTATCCAAGAACACTGAAGCTTTCTTT; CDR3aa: CASSLSKNTEAFF
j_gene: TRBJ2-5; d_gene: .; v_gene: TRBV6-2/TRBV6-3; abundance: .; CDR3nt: TGTGCCAGCAGTTACGGGGGGGCTGAGGAGACCCAGTACTTC; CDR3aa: CASSYGGAEETQYF
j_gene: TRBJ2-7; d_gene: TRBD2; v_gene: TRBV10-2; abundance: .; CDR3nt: TGCGCCAGCAGTGAGCCCCTTAGCGGGATACACTACGAGCAGTACTTC; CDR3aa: CASSEPLSGIHYEQYF
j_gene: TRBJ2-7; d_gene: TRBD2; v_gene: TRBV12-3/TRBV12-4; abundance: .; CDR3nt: TGTGCCAGCAGTTTAGTTACTAGCGGGAGCTACGAGCAGTACTTC; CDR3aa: CASSLVTSGSYEQYF
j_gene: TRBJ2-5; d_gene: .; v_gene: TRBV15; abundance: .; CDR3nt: TGTGCCACCAGCTCAAGGACCCAAGAGACCCAGTACTTC; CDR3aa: CATSSRTQETQYF
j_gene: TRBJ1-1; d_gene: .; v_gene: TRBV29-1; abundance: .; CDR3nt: TGCAGCGTAGACGACGGGAACACTGAAGCTTTCTTT; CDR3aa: CSVDDGNTEAFF
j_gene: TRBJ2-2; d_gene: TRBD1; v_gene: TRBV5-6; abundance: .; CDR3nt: TGTGCCAGCAGCCCTTACAGGGGGCGAGGCACCGGGGAGCTGTTTTTT; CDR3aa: CASSPYRGRGTGELFF
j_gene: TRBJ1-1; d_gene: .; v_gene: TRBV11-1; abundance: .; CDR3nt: TGTGCCAGCAGCCATATACAGACGAACACTGAAGCTTTCTTT; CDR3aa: CASSHIQTNTEAFF
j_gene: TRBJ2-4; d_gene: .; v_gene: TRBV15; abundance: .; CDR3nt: TGTGCCACCAGCAGAGAGGCGGCAGGGGGGAACATTCAGTACTTC; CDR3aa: CATSREAAGGNIQYF
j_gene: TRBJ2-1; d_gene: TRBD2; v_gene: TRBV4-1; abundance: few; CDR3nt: TGCGCCAGCAGCAACGGACTAGCGGGGGCGAGCTCCTACAATGAGCAGTTCTTC; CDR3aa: CASSNGLAGASSYNEQFF
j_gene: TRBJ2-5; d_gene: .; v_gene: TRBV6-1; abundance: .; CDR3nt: TGTGCCAGCAGTGAAGGGTCGGAGACCCAGTACTTC; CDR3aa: CASSEGSETQYF
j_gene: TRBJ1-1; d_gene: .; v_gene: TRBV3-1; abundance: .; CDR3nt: TGTGCCAGCAGCCGCTTATATACAGGGAAGGACACTGAAGCTTTCTTT; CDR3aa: CASSRLYTGKDTEAFF
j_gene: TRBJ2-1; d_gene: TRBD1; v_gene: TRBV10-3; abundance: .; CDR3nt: TGTGCCATCAGTGAAGAGGGGGCCACGGGGTCCTACAATGAGCAGTTCTTC; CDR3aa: CAISEEGATGSYNEQFF
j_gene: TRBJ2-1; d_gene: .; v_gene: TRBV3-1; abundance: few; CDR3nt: TGTGCCAGCAGCCAAGAGTGGAGGGAGTTATACAATGAGCAGTTCTTC; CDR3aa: CASSQEWRELYNEQFF
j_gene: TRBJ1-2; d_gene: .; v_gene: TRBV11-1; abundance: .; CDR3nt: TGTGCCAGCAGCTTATCTCTGGGCTATGGCTACACCTTC; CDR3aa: CASSLSLGYGYTF
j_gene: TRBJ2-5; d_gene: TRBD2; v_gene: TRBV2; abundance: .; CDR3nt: TGTGCCAGCAGGACAGCGGGAGGTGAAGAGACCCAGTACTTC; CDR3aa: CASRTAGGEETQYF
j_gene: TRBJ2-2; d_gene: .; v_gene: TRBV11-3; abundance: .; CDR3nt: TGTGCCAGCAGCTTCGCAGGGCCCGGGGAGCTGTTTTTT; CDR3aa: CASSFAGPGELFF
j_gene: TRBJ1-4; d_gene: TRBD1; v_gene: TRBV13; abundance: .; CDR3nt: TGTGCCAGCAGCCGACAGGGGAATAATGAAAAACTGTTTTTT; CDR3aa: CASSRQGNNEKLFF
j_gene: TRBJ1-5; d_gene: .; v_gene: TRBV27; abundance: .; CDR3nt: TGTGCCAGCAGTGGACTGGGCAATCAGCCCCAGCATTTT; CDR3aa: CASSGLGNQPQHF
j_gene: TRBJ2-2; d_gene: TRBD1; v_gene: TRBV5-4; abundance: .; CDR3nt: TGTGCCAGCAGTGGTGGACAGGGTCGGGTCACCGGGGAGCTGTTTTTT; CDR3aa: CASSGGQGRVTGELFF
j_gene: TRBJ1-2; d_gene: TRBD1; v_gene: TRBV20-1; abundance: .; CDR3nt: TGCAGTGCTAGAGGGACAGGCCAGTATGGCTACACCTTC; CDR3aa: CSARGTGQYGYTF
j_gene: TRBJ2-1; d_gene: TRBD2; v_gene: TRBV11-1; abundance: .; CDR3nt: TGTGCCAGCAGCTTAGTGTCTAGCGGGGGCCTGAACAATGAGCAGTTCTTC; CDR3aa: CASSLVSSGGLNNEQFF
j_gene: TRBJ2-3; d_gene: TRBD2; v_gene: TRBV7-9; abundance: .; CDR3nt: TGTGCCAGCAGCCCTTTTAGCGGGGGGAGCTCAGATACGCAGTATTTT; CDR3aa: CASSPFSGGSSDTQYF
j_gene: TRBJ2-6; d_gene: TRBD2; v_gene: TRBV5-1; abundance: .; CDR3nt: TGCGCCAGCAGCCCAGAAGCGGGGTTAAGCTCTGGGGCCAACGTCCTGACTTTC; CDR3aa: CASSPEAGLSSGANVLTF
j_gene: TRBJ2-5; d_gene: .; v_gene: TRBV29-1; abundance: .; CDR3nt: TGCAGCGTTGGAGGGGGGGCCGGGGAGACCCAGTACTTC; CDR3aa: CSVGGGAGETQYF
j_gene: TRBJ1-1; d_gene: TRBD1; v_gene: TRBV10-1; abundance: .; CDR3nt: TGCGCCAGCAGGAAAGACAGGGTGAACACTGAAGCTTTCTTT; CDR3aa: CASRKDRVNTEAFF
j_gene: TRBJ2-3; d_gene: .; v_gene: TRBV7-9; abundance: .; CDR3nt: TGTGCCAGCAGGGACGGTAGCACAGATACGCAGTATTTT; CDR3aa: CASRDGSTDTQYF
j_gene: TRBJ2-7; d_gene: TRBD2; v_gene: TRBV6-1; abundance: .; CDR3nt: TGTGCCAGCAGTGATCCCGGGACTAGCGGGAGTCGTTCCTACGAGCAGTACTTC; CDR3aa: CASSDPGTSGSRSYEQYF
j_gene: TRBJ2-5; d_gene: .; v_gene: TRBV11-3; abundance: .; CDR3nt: TGTGCCAGCAGCATAGGGGAGGACTCGCTGGGGGCAGAGACCCAGTACTTC; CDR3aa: CASSIGEDSLGAETQYF
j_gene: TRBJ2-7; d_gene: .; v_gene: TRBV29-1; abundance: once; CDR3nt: TGCAGCGTAGGAGGGAGATCCTACGAGCAGTACTTC; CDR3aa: CSVGGRSYEQYF
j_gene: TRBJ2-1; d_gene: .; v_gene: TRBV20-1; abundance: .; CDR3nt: TGCAGTGCTAGAGAGGACAGACAGTTCTTC; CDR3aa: CSAREDRQFF